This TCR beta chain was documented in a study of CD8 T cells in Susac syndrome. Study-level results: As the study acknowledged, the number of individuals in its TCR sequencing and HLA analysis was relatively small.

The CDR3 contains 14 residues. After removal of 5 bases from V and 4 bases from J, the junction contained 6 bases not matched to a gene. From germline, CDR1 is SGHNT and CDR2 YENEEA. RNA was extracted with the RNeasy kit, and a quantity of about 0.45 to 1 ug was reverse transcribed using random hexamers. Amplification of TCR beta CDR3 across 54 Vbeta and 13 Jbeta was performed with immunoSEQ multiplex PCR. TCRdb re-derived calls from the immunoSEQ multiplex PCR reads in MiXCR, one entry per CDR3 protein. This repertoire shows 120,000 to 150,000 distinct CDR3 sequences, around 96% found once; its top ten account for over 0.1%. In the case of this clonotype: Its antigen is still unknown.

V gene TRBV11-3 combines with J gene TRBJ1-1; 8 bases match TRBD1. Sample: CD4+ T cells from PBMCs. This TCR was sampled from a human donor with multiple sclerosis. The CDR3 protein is CASSPGQAGTEAFF. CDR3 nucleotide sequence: TGTGCCAGCAGCCCGGGACAGGCCGGCACTGAAGCTTTCTTT.